The rows below give T cell receptor beta chains drawn from one sample of a study of siplizumab effects on memory and regulatory T cells. Method: immunoSEQ multiplex PCR; TCRdb's copy keeps in-frame clones and lacks some. This repertoire shows some 100,000 clones, approximately 94% found once; its top ten account for roughly 0.61%. Sequencing input: Tregs sorted from blood. The receptors shown here come from a human donor in good health. Both conserved end residues are part of each CDR3. D genes are given only for firm matches. A clone size is listed for some rows: how often the clone was seen (once, few, many), or a class if it is expanded.

J,V,size,D,CDR3,DNA
TRBJ1-5,TRBV11-2,NA,NA,CASSSGHRAGQPQHF,TGTGCCAGCAGCTCCGGGCACAGGGCGGGCCAGCCCCAGCATTTT
TRBJ2-5,TRBV5-1,NA,TRBD1,CASSQGDRIQETQYF,TGCGCCAGCAGTCAGGGGGACAGGATCCAAGAGACCCAGTACTTC
TRBJ2-7,TRBV6-5,NA,NA,CASSPTYGSYEQYF,TGTGCCAGCAGTCCCACGTACGGCTCCTACGAGCAGTACTTC
TRBJ2-1,TRBV6-1,NA,TRBD2,CASRRLSGREQFF,TGTGCCAGCAGGAGGCTGAGCGGGAGAGAGCAGTTCTTC
TRBJ1-2,TRBV14,NA,NA,CASSQDTRYGYTF,TGTGCCAGCAGCCAAGATACCCGATATGGCTACACCTTC
TRBJ2-5,TRBV11-2,NA,NA,CASSLRGTQYF,TGTGCCAGCAGCTTAAGGGGGACCCAGTACTTC
TRBJ2-5,TRBV29-1,NA,TRBD1,CSVYKQGARETQYF,TGCAGCGTCTATAAACAGGGGGCTAGAGAGACCCAGTACTTC
TRBJ2-7,TRBV5-4,NA,TRBD2,CASSPGTSGGIEQYF,TGTGCCAGCAGCCCTGGGACTAGTGGGGGTATTGAGCAGTACTTC
TRBJ2-7,TRBV28,NA,NA,CASSLGGKQYF,TGTGCCAGCAGTTTAGGGGGAAAGCAGTACTTC
TRBJ2-1,TRBV10-1,NA,TRBD2,CASSKTSGRQNEQFF,TGCGCCAGCAGTAAGACTAGCGGGAGACAGAATGAGCAGTTCTTC
TRBJ2-6,TRBV19,NA,NA,CASRWQLSGANVLTF,TGTGCCAGTAGGTGGCAGCTCTCTGGGGCCAACGTCCTGACTTTC
TRBJ1-2,TRBV28,NA,NA,CASSSPPGRVYYGYTF,TGTGCCAGCAGTTCACCCCCAGGGAGGGTTTACTATGGCTACACCTTC
TRBJ1-5,TRBV6-5,few,NA,CASSWTKGQPQHF,TGTGCCAGCAGCTGGACGAAGGGTCAGCCCCAGCATTTT
TRBJ2-1,TRBV18,NA,NA,CASSPQVGSYNEQFF,TGTGCCAGCTCACCCCAGGTGGGCTCCTACAATGAGCAGTTCTTC
TRBJ2-7,TRBV6-1,NA,TRBD1,CASSETGLGYEQYF,TGTGCCAGCAGTGAGACAGGGTTGGGCTACGAGCAGTACTTC
TRBJ1-1,TRBV19,NA,NA,CASRWGMYTEAFF,TGTGCCAGTAGATGGGGGATGTACACTGAAGCTTTCTTT
TRBJ1-1,TRBV10-1,once,NA,CASRQGSGGEAFF,TGCGCCAGCAGGCAGGGTTCTGGGGGTGAAGCTTTCTTT
TRBJ1-5,TRBV15,NA,TRBD1,CATSRDRAGGGNQPQHF,TGTGCCACCAGCAGAGATCGGGCAGGGGGAGGTAATCAGCCCCAGCATTTT
TRBJ1-2,TRBV7-9,once,NA,CASSLDGGNYGYTF,TGTGCCAGCAGCTTAGATGGGGGTAACTATGGCTACACCTTC
TRBJ1-5,TRBV29-1,NA,NA,CSVAGGNRQPQHF,TGCAGCGTTGCTGGGGGGAATCGTCAGCCCCAGCATTTT
TRBJ1-2,TRBV6-5,NA,NA,CASSYSTYPRLGGYTF,TGTGCCAGCAGTTACTCCACTTACCCACGGTTGGGAGGCTACACCTTC
TRBJ2-2,TRBV6-6,NA,NA,CASSYSSPGELFF,TGTGCCAGCAGTTACTCTTCCCCCGGGGAGCTGTTTTTT
TRBJ1-1,TRBV5-1,NA,NA,CASSPGVQGAFF,TGCGCCAGCAGCCCGGGTGTCCAGGGCGCTTTCTTT
TRBJ1-1,TRBV5-5,once,NA,CASSFFQSPGNTEAFF,TGTGCCAGCAGCTTCTTTCAGAGCCCGGGTAACACTGAAGCTTTCTTT
TRBJ2-5,TRBV15,NA,TRBD2,CATKLASGKQETQYF,TGTGCCACCAAGCTTGCTAGCGGGAAACAAGAGACCCAGTACTTC
TRBJ2-5,TRBV7-8,NA,NA,CASSLGRTTGVGAQYF,TGTGCCAGCAGCTTAGGCCGCACGACCGGAGTTGGGGCCCAGTACTTC
TRBJ1-6,TRBV30,NA,NA,CAWSVLGSYNSPLHF,TGTGCCTGGAGTGTACTGGGTTCCTATAATTCACCCCTCCACTTT
TRBJ2-7,TRBV5-1,NA,NA,CASSLAVGNSYEQYF,TGCGCCAGCAGCTTGGCGGTGGGAAACTCCTACGAGCAGTACTTC
TRBJ2-1,TRBV15,NA,NA,CATSRVGRSGYNEQFF,TGTGCCACCAGCAGAGTAGGGCGTTCGGGATACAATGAGCAGTTCTTC
TRBJ2-3,TRBV27,once,TRBD2,CASSFLQRGPSDTQYF,TGTGCCAGCAGTTTCCTGCAGCGGGGGCCATCAGATACGCAGTATTTT
TRBJ2-3,TRBV6-5,NA,TRBD2,CASSSTSGDTQYF,TGTGCCAGCAGTTCTACTAGCGGAGATACGCAGTATTTT
TRBJ2-2,TRBV9,once,NA,CASSVVADTGELFF,TGTGCCAGCAGCGTAGTAGCGGACACCGGGGAGCTGTTTTTT
TRBJ1-1,TRBV27,few,NA,CASSPYRGDTEAFF,TGTGCCAGCAGTCCCTATCGGGGAGACACTGAAGCTTTCTTT
TRBJ2-7,TRBV19,NA,NA,CASSTPGQGYEQYF,TGTGCCAGTAGTACCCCGGGTCAGGGATACGAGCAGTACTTC
TRBJ2-1,TRBV5-1,NA,NA,CASSLHQMTGDNEQFF,TGCGCCAGCAGCCTCCACCAAATGACAGGTGACAATGAGCAGTTCTTC
TRBJ2-2,TRBV7-9,NA,TRBD1,CASSFRSGGRTGELFF,TGTGCCAGCAGCTTCCGATCAGGGGGTCGGACCGGGGAGCTGTTTTTT
TRBJ2-7,TRBV28,NA,TRBD2,CASWRLAGVEQYF,TGTGCCAGCTGGAGACTAGCGGGTGTCGAGCAGTACTTC
TRBJ1-3,TRBV15,NA,NA,CATSKRLGRDPRSGNTIYF,TGTGCCACCAGCAAAAGGTTAGGCAGGGACCCTCGGTCTGGAAACACCATATATTTT
TRBJ2-7,TRBV6-5,NA,NA,CASSWRRDDEQYF,TGTGCCAGCAGTTGGCGCAGGGATGACGAGCAGTACTTC
TRBJ1-1,TRBV6-6,NA,NA,CASSYSGRLDRTEAFF,TGTGCCAGCAGTTACTCTGGCAGGCTAGACCGGACTGAAGCTTTCTTT
TRBJ2-5,TRBV5-1,NA,NA,CASSQGTQETQYF,TGCGCCAGCAGCCAGGGAACCCAAGAGACCCAGTACTTC
TRBJ2-7,TRBV7-3,NA,NA,CASSLGRAGEQYF,TGTGCCAGCAGCTTAGGCAGGGCCGGCGAGCAGTACTTC
TRBJ1-2,TRBV5-1,NA,NA,CASSLGTNYGYTF,TGCGCCAGCAGCTTGGGCACAAACTATGGCTACACCTTC
TRBJ2-7,TRBV27,NA,TRBD1,CASTDRQGSRNRQYF,TGTGCCAGCACCGATCGACAGGGTTCGCGTAACAGGCAGTACTTC
TRBJ2-5,TRBV7-9,NA,TRBD2,CASSRLAGRQETQYF,TGTGCCAGCAGTCGACTAGCGGGACGTCAGGAGACCCAGTACTTC
TRBJ2-3,TRBV6-1,NA,TRBD2,CASTPLAGGGGTQYF,TGTGCCAGCACCCCACTAGCGGGAGGCGGAGGTACGCAGTATTTT
TRBJ1-2,TRBV19,NA,NA,CASSIRVNYGYTF,TGTGCCAGTAGTATCCGTGTTAACTATGGCTACACCTTC
TRBJ2-3,TRBV27,NA,NA,CASSNQGLPSTDTQYF,TGTGCCAGCAGTAATCAAGGACTCCCTTCCACAGATACGCAGTATTTT
TRBJ2-7,TRBV5-1,NA,NA,CASSPAGLRVDEQYF,TGCGCCAGCAGTCCGGCGGGGCTCCGTGTGGACGAGCAGTACTTC
TRBJ2-1,TRBV7-2,once,NA,CASSQQGTSYNEQFF,TGTGCCAGCAGCCAACAGGGTACATCCTACAATGAGCAGTTCTTC
TRBJ2-4,TRBV6-5,NA,NA,CASSYLDIQYF,TGTGCCAGCAGTTACTTAGACATTCAGTACTTC
TRBJ1-4,TRBV5-6,NA,NA,CASSSGGIGKLFF,TGTGCCAGCAGTTCCGGGGGGATAGGAAAACTGTTTTTT
TRBJ1-1,TRBV5-1,NA,TRBD1,CASRPSGQGITVTEAFF,TGCGCCAGCAGGCCGTCGGGACAGGGTATTACAGTGACTGAAGCTTTCTTT
TRBJ2-1,TRBV6-5,NA,TRBD2,CASRFLAGPINEQFF,TGTGCCAGCAGATTCCTAGCGGGGCCAATCAATGAGCAGTTCTTC
TRBJ2-7,TRBV27,NA,NA,CASSSIFAGRFYEQYF,TGTGCCAGCAGTTCGATCTTCGCGGGGCGTTTCTACGAGCAGTACTTC